Below, 4 T cell receptor beta chains from the same sample are listed, as sequenced in a study of blood T cell repertoires in COVID-19. Generated by immunoSEQ multiplex PCR, the TCRdb table keeps only in-frame clones and is missing some. The sample contains approximately 77,000 clones, about 80% of which appear only once. The sequencing sample was made of peripheral blood. These receptors were collected from a woman in her sixties or seventies with acute or convalescent COVID-19.

The J gene is TRBJ1-2, the V gene TRBV13, with TRBD1 identical over 8 bases. The V segment lost 3 bases and the J segment 8 bases; nucleotides outside the gene matches: 11. Looked up from germline, CDR1 is PRHDT and CDR2 is FYEKMQ (reference sequence). The length of the CDR3 is 15 residues. CDR3 residues: CASSFGRTGPSGYTF. In nucleotides, the CDR3 is TGTGCCAGCAGCTTCGGCCGGACAGGGCCGTCGGGCTACACCTTC.

The chain couples TRBV21-1 to TRBJ1-2; the table's TRBD1 call for D was not verified on the DNA. TRBV21-1 is flagged as a pseudogene. The CDR3 runs to 15 residues. In DNA, the CDR3 is TGTGCCAGCAGCAAAATCGGGACAGGGTATCATGGCTACACCTTC. Translating it yields CASSKIGTGYHGYTF.

The rearrangement links TRBV5-5 to TRBJ1-1; 11 nucleotides line up with TRBD1. Germline CDR1 is SGHKS and CDR2 is YYEKEE (reference sequence). The V and J ends lost 3 bases and 1 base, in that order; junction bases with no gene match: 5. The CDR3 covers 16 residues. CDR3 nucleotide sequence: TGTGCCAGCAGCTCAGGGACAGGGGGTTGGAACACTGAAGCTTTCTTT. Encoded protein: CASSSGTGGWNTEAFF.

This clone was seen a few times. The V and J genes are TRBV9 and TRBJ1-3; unclear D gene. Trimming took off 0 bases at V and 0 bases at J, with 10 bases between the two ends. The CDR3 covers 16 residues. Germline V lookup: CDR1 SGDLS, CDR2 YYNGEE. The CDR3 is CASSVATGASGNTIYF. CDR3 DNA sequence: TGTGCCAGCAGCGTAGCTACGGGAGCCTCTGGAAACACCATATATTTT.